A selection of T cell receptor beta chains follows, all from one sample in a study of CD8+ T cells in alopecia areata. Profiling relied on immunoSEQ multiplex PCR, and the TCRdb table lists in-frame clones only, not all of them. The sample lists under 200,000 clones; approximately 60% were seen once. Sequencing used CD4+ T cells sorted from blood, obtained at week 24, from a patient treated with tofacitinib. These receptors came from a human donor with alopecia areata. CDR3s include the opening cysteine and the closing phenylalanine or tryptophan. The D gene is left open where the match is weak. Expanded clones get a size class; other rows say once, few or many, or leave the size out.

j_gene | abundance | d_gene | v_gene | CDR3aa | CDR3nt
TRBJ1-5 | NA | NA | TRBV4-1 | CASSQDGQKNQPQHF | TGCGCCAGCAGCCAAGATGGCCAGAAGAATCAGCCCCAGCATTTT
TRBJ2-5 | NA | TRBD2 | TRBV19 | CASSIGSLAGLQETQYF | TGTGCCAGTAGTATAGGAAGCCTAGCGGGACTACAAGAGACCCAGTACTTC
TRBJ1-5 | NA | TRBD1 | TRBV10-3 | CAISESFAGGQPQHF | TGTGCCATCAGTGAGTCGTTTGCAGGGGGCCAGCCCCAGCATTTT
TRBJ1-1 | NA | NA | TRBV20-1 | CSAKGGKEAFF | TGCAGTGCTAAGGGGGGGAAAGAAGCTTTCTTT
TRBJ2-5 | NA | NA | TRBV19 | CASSISETQYF | TGTGCCAGTAGTATATCTGAGACCCAGTACTTC
TRBJ1-2 | NA | NA | TRBV28 | CASTTLARGGYTF | TGTGCCAGCACTACCCTGGCCCGCGGGGGCTACACCTTC
TRBJ2-1 | few | NA | TRBV5-1 | CASSDGDSYNEQFF | TGCGCCAGCAGCGACGGGGACTCCTACAATGAGCAGTTCTTC
TRBJ2-5 | NA | NA | TRBV7-9 | CASSLPSGAAETQYF | TGTGCCAGTTCGCTCCCTTCCGGGGCGGCTGAGACCCAGTACTTC
TRBJ2-3 | NA | NA | TRBV29-1 | CSADSTDTQYF | TGCAGCGCTGATAGCACAGATACGCAGTATTTT
TRBJ2-3 | NA | TRBD2 | TRBV29-1 | CSVEAGGRPDTQYF | TGCAGCGTTGAAGCGGGGGGGCGCCCAGATACGCAGTATTTT
TRBJ1-1 | once | TRBD1 | TRBV5-6 | CASRLDRGNMNTEAFF | TGTGCCAGCAGACTCGACAGGGGGAACATGAACACTGAAGCTTTCTTT
TRBJ1-4 | NA | NA | TRBV30 | CACLEDEKLFF | TGTGCCTGCCTGGAGGATGAAAAACTGTTTTTT
TRBJ1-2 | NA | NA | TRBV30 | CAWRGPGENGYTF | TGTGCCTGGAGAGGTCCCGGAGAGAATGGCTACACCTTC